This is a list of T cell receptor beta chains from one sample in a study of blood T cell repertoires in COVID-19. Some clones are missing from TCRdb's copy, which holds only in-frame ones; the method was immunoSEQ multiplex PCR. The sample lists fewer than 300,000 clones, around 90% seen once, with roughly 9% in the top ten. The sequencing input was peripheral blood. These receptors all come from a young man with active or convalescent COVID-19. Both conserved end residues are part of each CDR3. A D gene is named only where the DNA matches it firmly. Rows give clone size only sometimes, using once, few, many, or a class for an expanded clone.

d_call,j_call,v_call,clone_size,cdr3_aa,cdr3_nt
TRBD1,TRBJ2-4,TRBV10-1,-,CASSESLGGRNIQYF,TGCGCCAGCAGTGAGTCATTAGGGGGCAGGAACATTCAGTACTTC
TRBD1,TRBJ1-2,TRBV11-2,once,CASSLGHGADRNGYTF,TGTGCCAGCTCCCTAGGTCATGGGGCGGACAGGAACGGCTACACCTTC
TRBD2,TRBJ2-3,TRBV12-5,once,CASGFTTRTSVADTQYF,TGTGCTAGTGGTTTTACCACCCGGACTAGCGTGGCAGATACGCAGTATTTT
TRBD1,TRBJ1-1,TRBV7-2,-,CASRELTGGLEAFF,TGTGCCAGCAGGGAGTTGACAGGGGGCCTTGAAGCTTTCTTT
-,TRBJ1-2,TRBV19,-,CASISRPASNNYGYTF,TGTGCCAGTATTTCCCGGCCGGCTAGCAATAACTATGGCTACACCTTC
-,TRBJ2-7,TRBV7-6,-,CASSPRFGPDEQYF,TGTGCCAGCAGCCCCCGTTTTGGTCCGGACGAGCAGTACTTC
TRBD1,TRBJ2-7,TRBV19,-,CASSDRGGEQYF,TGTGCCAGTAGCGACAGGGGCGGCGAGCAGTACTTC
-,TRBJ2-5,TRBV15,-,CAIRRRLGQETQYF,TGTGCCATCCGAAGAAGACTAGGGCAAGAGACCCAGTACTTC
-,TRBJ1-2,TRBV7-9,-,CANSPGAGYTF,TGTGCCAACAGCCCAGGGGCTGGCTACACCTTC
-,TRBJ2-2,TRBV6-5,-,CASRAASNTGELFF,TGTGCCAGCAGGGCGGCCTCGAACACCGGGGAGCTGTTTTTT
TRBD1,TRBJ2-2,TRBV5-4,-,CASRDRGGNGELFF,TGTGCCAGCAGGGACAGGGGTGGTAACGGGGAGCTGTTTTTT
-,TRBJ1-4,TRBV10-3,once,CAISEFEATNEKLFF,TGTGCCATCAGTGAGTTCGAGGCAACTAATGAAAAACTGTTTTTT
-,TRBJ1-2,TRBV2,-,CASSLLRDDGYTF,TGTGCCAGCAGTCTCCTGCGTGATGATGGCTACACCTTC
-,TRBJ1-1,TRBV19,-,CASSIRGDNTEAFF,TGTGCCAGTAGTATCCGGGGGGATAACACTGAAGCTTTCTTT
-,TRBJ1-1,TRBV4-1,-,CASSQDPVLRQTNTEAFF,TGCGCCAGCAGCCAAGATCCGGTGTTGCGACAGACGAACACTGAAGCTTTCTTT
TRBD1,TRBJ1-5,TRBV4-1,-,CASSLTGVSNQPQHF,TGCGCCAGCAGCCTGACAGGGGTTAGCAATCAGCCCCAGCATTTT
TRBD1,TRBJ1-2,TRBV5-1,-,CASSSGTGVNYGYTF,TGCGCCAGCAGCTCCGGGACAGGGGTTAACTATGGCTACACCTTC
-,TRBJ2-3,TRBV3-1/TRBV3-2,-,CASSQGAIYTDTQYF,TGTGCCAGCAGCCAGGGGGCTATATACACAGATACGCAGTATTTT
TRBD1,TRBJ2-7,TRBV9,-,CASSPQGVGKIEQYF,TGTGCCAGCAGCCCCCAGGGGGTGGGGAAGATCGAGCAGTACTTC
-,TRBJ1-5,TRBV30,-,CAWSVQNQPQHF,TGTGCCTGGAGTGTTCAGAATCAGCCCCAGCATTTT
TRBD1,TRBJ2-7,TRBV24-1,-,CATSDPSGTGGGALYEQYF,TGTGCCACCAGTGACCCCTCCGGGACAGGGGGCGGCGCCCTCTACGAGCAGTACTTC
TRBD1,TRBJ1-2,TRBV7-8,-,CASSYGTDYGYTF,TGTGCCAGCAGTTACGGGACAGACTATGGCTACACCTTC
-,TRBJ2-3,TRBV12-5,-,CASGFRGAIGGLATQYF,TGTGCTAGTGGTTTCCGGGGGGCCATCGGGGGTCTGGCTACGCAGTATTTT
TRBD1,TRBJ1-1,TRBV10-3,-,CAISLGQGKNTEAFF,TGTGCCATCAGTCTGGGACAGGGGAAGAACACTGAAGCTTTCTTT
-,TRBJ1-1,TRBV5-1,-,CASSLYGVENTEAFF,TGCGCCAGCAGCTTGTACGGGGTGGAGAACACTGAAGCTTTCTTT
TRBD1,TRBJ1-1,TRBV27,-,CASSFEGAQRLTEAFF,TGTGCCAGCAGTTTTGAGGGGGCGCAAAGGTTGACTGAAGCTTTCTTT
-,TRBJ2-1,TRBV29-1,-,CSVPRNNEQFF,TGCAGCGTACCTAGGAACAATGAGCAGTTCTTC
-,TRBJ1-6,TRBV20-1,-,CSASSLNSPLHF,TGCAGTGCTAGTTCTTTAAATTCACCCCTCCACTTT
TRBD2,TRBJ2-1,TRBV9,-,CASSFSSGGQASQFF,TGTGCCAGCAGCTTTTCAAGCGGGGGTCAGGCTTCGCAGTTCTTC
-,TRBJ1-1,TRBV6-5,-,CVSRWGDTEAFF,TGTGTCAGCCGTTGGGGGGACACTGAAGCTTTCTTT
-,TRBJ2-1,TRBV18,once,CASSPGQKYNEQFF,TGTGCCAGCTCACCAGGGCAGAAATACAATGAGCAGTTCTTC
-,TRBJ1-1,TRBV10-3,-,CAIRGQGSMAEAFF,TGTGCCATCAGAGGGCAGGGGTCGATGGCTGAAGCTTTCTTT
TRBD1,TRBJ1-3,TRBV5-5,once,CASSLWDSSGNTIYF,TGTGCCAGCAGCTTGTGGGACAGCTCTGGAAACACCATATATTTT
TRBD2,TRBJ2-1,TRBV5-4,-,CASSLLALTSGGDEQFF,TGTGCCAGCAGCTTGTTGGCGTTGACTAGCGGGGGAGATGAGCAGTTCTTC
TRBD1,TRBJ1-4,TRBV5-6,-,CASSPQGGQGATNEKLFF,TGTGCCAGCAGCCCTCAGGGGGGACAGGGGGCGACTAATGAAAAACTGTTTTTT
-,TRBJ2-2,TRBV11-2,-,CASSLGGEELFF,TGTGCCAGCAGCTTAGGCGGAGAGGAGCTGTTTTTT
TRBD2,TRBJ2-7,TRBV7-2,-,CASSLVPGGSYEQYF,TGTGCCAGCAGCTTAGTGCCCGGGGGGTCCTACGAGCAGTACTTC
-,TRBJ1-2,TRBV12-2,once,CASRLRGYYGYTF,TGTGCAAGTCGCTTAAGGGGCTACTATGGCTACACCTTC
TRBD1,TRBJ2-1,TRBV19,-,CASSSQGPYNEQFF,TGTGCCAGTAGTTCACAGGGGCCCTACAATGAGCAGTTCTTC
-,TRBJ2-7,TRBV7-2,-,CASSLYSYEQYF,TGTGCCAGCAGCTTATATTCCTACGAGCAGTACTTC
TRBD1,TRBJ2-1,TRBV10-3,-,CALRRDSHYNEQFF,TGTGCCCTCCGTAGGGACAGTCATTACAATGAGCAGTTCTTC
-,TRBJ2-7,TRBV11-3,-,CASSPRDYSSYEQYF,TGTGCCAGCAGCCCCCGTGATTACAGCTCCTACGAGCAGTACTTC
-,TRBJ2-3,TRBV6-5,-,CASSYASSADTQYF,TGTGCCAGCAGTTACGCCTCGTCGGCAGATACGCAGTATTTT
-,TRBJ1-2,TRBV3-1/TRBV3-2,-,CASSLLGGQDNYGYTF,TGTGCCAGCAGCCTCCTCGGCGGACAAGATAACTATGGCTACACCTTC
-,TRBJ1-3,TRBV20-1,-,CSATNGNTIYF,TGCAGTGCTACTAATGGAAACACCATATATTTT
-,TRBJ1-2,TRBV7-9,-,CASRSQGKANYGYTF,TGTGCCAGCAGGAGCCAGGGAAAAGCTAACTATGGCTACACCTTC
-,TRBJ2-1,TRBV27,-,CASSLTRDSAYNEQFF,TGTGCCAGCAGTCTGACCCGGGACTCTGCCTACAATGAGCAGTTCTTC
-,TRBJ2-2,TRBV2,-,CASSVGQGFTGELFF,TGTGCCAGCAGTGTCGGGCAGGGATTCACCGGGGAGCTGTTTTTT
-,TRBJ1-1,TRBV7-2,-,CASSGRGTLMTEAFF,TGTGCCAGCAGCGGACGCGGGACGTTGATGACTGAAGCTTTCTTT
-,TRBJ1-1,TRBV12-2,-,CASRLGGQSTLTAFF,TGTGCAAGTCGCTTAGGGGGACAGTCCACGTTAACAGCTTTCTTT
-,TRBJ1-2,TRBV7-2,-,CASAGDYGYTF,TGTGCCAGCGCCGGAGATTATGGCTACACCTTC
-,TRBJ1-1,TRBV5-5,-,CASSPDKNTEAFF,TGTGCCAGCAGCCCCGACAAGAACACTGAAGCTTTCTTT
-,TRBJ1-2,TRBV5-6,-,CASSLGSGGYTF,TGTGCCAGCAGCTTGGGGTCAGGGGGCTACACCTTC
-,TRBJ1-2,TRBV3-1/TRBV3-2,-,CASSPRGHYGYTF,TGTGCCAGCAGCCCCAGGGGCCACTATGGCTACACCTTC